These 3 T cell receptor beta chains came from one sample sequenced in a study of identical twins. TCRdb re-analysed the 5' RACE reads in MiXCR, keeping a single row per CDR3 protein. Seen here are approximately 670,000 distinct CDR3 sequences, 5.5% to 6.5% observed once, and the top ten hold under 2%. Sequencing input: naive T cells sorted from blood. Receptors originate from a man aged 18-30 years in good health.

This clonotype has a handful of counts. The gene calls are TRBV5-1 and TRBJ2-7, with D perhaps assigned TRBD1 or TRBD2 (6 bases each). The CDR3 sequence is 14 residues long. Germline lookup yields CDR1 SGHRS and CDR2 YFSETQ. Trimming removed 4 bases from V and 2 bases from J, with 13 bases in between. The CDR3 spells CASSRGTSPYEQYF. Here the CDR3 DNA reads TGCGCCAGCAGCCGCGGGACATCCCCCTACGAGCAGTACTTC.

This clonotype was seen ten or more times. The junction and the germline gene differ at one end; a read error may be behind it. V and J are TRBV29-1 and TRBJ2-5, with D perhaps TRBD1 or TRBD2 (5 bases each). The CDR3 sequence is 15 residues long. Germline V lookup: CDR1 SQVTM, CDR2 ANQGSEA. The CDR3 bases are TGCAGCGGGGGGAAAGCGGAGATGTCCGAAGAGTCCCAGTACTTC. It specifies CSGGKAEMSEESQYF.

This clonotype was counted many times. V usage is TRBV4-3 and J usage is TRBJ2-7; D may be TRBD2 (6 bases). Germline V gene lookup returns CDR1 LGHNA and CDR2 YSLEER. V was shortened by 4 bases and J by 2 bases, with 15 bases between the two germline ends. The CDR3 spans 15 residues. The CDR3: CASSLAAGTTYEQYF. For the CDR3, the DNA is TGCGCCAGCAGCCTGGCGGCGGGGACCACCTACGAGCAGTACTTC.